Each of the 20 T cell receptor beta chains below was sequenced from the same sample in a study of cytomegalovirus exposure and HLA in healthy donors. TCRdb's table, derived via immunoSEQ multiplex PCR, lists solely in-frame clones and lacks some. Of 90,000 to 130,000 clones in the sample, roughly 90% were seen once. Sequencing used PBMCs. The origin of the receptors is a woman aged 30 to 39 in good health and CMV-seropositive.

The chain employs TRBV27 and TRBJ2-2; 8 bases are shared with TRBD2. V lost 1 base to trimming and J lost 6 bases; unmatched junction nucleotides: 4. Germline loops: CDR1 MNHEY, CDR2 SMNVEV (reference sequence). The CDR3 has 15 residues. The CDR3: CASSLLGLESGELFF. The CDR3 region has the DNA TGTGCCAGCAGTTTATTGGGACTAGAGTCCGGGGAGCTGTTTTTT.

The chain has TRBV18 and TRBJ2-2, with a tentative D call TRBD2 (5 bases). This CDR3 region has 14 residues. Trimming removed 4 bases at V and 6 bases at J, with 12 bases between. From germline, CDR1 is KGHSH and CDR2 LQKENI. The CDR3 DNA reads TGTGCCAGCTCACTCTCACTAGACCCCGGGGAGCTGTTTTTT. Amino acid sequence: CASSLSLDPGELFF.

This chain connects TRBV25-1 to TRBJ1-5; 10 bases are shared with TRBD1. V was pared by 6 bases and J by 4 bases, with 3 bases of the junction left unmatched. The CDR3 has 14 amino acids. Germline assignment: CDR1 MGHDK and CDR2 SYGVNS. Here the CDR3 reads CASSEGQGNQPQHF. Here the CDR3 DNA reads TGTGCCAGCAGCGAGGGACAGGGGAATCAGCCCCAGCATTTT.

The chain combines TRBV2 with TRBJ1-5; 8 bases are shared with TRBD1. This CDR3 is 15 amino acids long. Losses at the gene ends were 5 bases for V and 4 bases for J; bases not matched to a gene: 7. Germline V gene sequence: CDR1 SNHLY, CDR2 FYNNEI. In nucleotides, the CDR3 is TGTGCCAGCAGTACGGACAGGGCGTCTAATCAGCCCCAGCATTTT. Residues: CASSTDRASNQPQHF.

V and J are TRBV11-3 and TRBJ2-5, with a weak D call TRBD1 (6 bases). Germline CDR1 reads SGHNT; CDR2 reads YENEEA. Trimming left V 1 base short and J 5 bases short, with 14 bases between. The length of the CDR3 is 15 residues. The CDR3 bases are TGTGCCAGCAGCTTAGGCAACAGGGTAGGGGAGACCCAGTACTTC. Translation gives CASSLGNRVGETQYF.

The chain has TRBV21-1 and TRBJ2-7; the DNA was not used to check the table's D call, TRBD2. TRBV21-1 is a pseudogene segment. This CDR3 is built from 16 residues. CDR3 in amino acids: CASSKTRRRTTYEQYF. Written as DNA, the CDR3 is TGTGCCAGCAGCAAAACTCGGCGGAGGACCACCTACGAGCAGTACTTC.

This sequence joins TRBV6-6 and TRBJ2-2; 11 bases map to TRBD2. Looked up from germline, CDR1 is MNHNY and CDR2 is SVGAGI (reference sequence). With 7 bases clipped from V and 7 bases from J, the junction kept 8 bases outside the gene matches. The CDR3 spans 15 residues. The CDR3 DNA is TGTGCCAGCATTCATAGCGGGAGGGCCGTCGGGGAGCTGTTTTTT. It translates to CASIHSGRAVGELFF.

This chain joins TRBV6-6 and TRBJ2-5; 8 bases align to TRBD2. Germline V lookup: CDR1 MNHNY, CDR2 SVGAGI (reference sequence). The CDR3 consists of 15 residues. The V and J ends lost 7 bases and 0 bases, in that order; junction bases with no gene match: 7. The CDR3 sequence is CASNYGRGNQETQYF. The CDR3, as DNA: TGTGCCAGCAACTACGGGAGGGGGAACCAAGAGACCCAGTACTTC.

The rearrangement links TRBV7-9 to TRBJ2-3; TRBD2 is a possible D gene (5 bases). The CDR3 contains 15 residues. The ends were cut back, 1 base at V and 2 bases at J, with 10 bases in the middle. CDR1 is SEHNR and CDR2 is FQNEAQ in the germline V gene (reference sequence). The CDR3 DNA sequence: TGTGCCAGCAGCTTAGGGCACGGGGACACAGATACGCAGTATTTT. Its protein product is CASSLGHGDTDTQYF.

This sequence joins TRBV4-2 and TRBJ2-1; D call uncertain. CDR3 size: 15 residues. Germline V gene sequence: CDR1 LGHNA, CDR2 YNFKEQ. Trimming pared 2 bases from V and 1 base from J, leaving 9 bases between. CDR3 in amino acids: CASSQIPLSYNEQFF. The CDR3 DNA reads TGTGCCAGCAGCCAAATCCCTCTATCCTACAATGAGCAGTTCTTC.

V is TRBV27 and J is TRBJ1-1; perhaps TRBD1 as D (6 bases). This CDR3 spans 14 amino acids. Per germline, CDR1 MNHEY and CDR2 SMNVEV (reference sequence). V lost 8 bases, J lost 4 bases, and 17 bases lay in between. The CDR3 bases are TGTGCCAGCGGACCTTTGGGGGCGAGCACTGAAGCTTTCTTT. Encoded protein: CASGPLGASTEAFF.

The rearrangement joins TRBV9 to TRBJ2-1; tentative D call: TRBD2 (5 bases). V lost 3 bases and J 8 bases, leaving 9 bases between the germline ends. CDR3 size: 12 residues. Germline lookup yields CDR1 SGDLS and CDR2 YYNGEE. CDR3 in DNA: TGTGCCAGCAGCGCCGGACTTCATGAGCAGTTCTTC. This translates into CASSAGLHEQFF.

This clone was detected a few times. The J gene is TRBJ2-7, the V gene TRBV19; 8 bases fit TRBD1. After removal of 5 bases from V and 3 bases from J, the junction contained 6 bases not matched to a gene. Germline CDR1 LNHDA, CDR2 SQIVND (reference sequence). The CDR3 extends over 14 amino acids. CDR3 amino acids: CASSRTGMFYEQYF. The CDR3 nucleotides read TGTGCCAGTAGTCGGACAGGGATGTTCTACGAGCAGTACTTC. Variable domain in full (rest from reference TRBV19 and TRBJ2-7): DGGITQSPKYLFRKEGQNVTLSCEQNLNHDAMYWYRQDPGQGLRLIYYSQIVNDFQKGDIAEGYSVSREKKESFPLTVTSAQKNPTAFYLCASSRTGMFYEQYFGPGTRLTVT.

CDR3 in amino acids: CASSLRRSGTEAFF. The DNA of the CDR3 is TGTGCCAGCAGTTTAAGACGGAGTGGCACTGAAGCTTTCTTT. V and J are TRBV28 and TRBJ1-1, with D uncertain. Germline V gives CDR1 MDHEN, CDR2 SYDVKM. CDR3 length: 14 residues. Trimming shortened V by 2 bases and J by 4 bases, and 11 bases separated the two germline ends. Full variable domain (rest looked up from reference TRBV28 and TRBJ1-1): DVKVTQSSRYLVKRTGEKVFLECVQDMDHENMFWYRQDPGLGLRLIYFSYDVKMKEKGDIPEGYSVSREKKERFSLILESASTNQTSMYLCASSLRRSGTEAFFGQGTRLTVV.

The chain combines TRBV4-1 with TRBJ1-1; TRBD1 might be the D (6 bases). The germline V gene has CDR1 MGHRA and CDR2 YSYEKL. This CDR3 comprises 14 residues. V lost 4 bases to trimming and J lost 1 base, with 10 bases between them. The CDR3 region has the DNA TGCGCCAGCAGCCTGAGGACAGCGAACACTGAAGCTTTCTTT. Protein sequence: CASSLRTANTEAFF.

This clone was counted a single time. This chain links TRBV27 with TRBJ2-7; TRBD2 might be the D (6 bases). This CDR3 spans 13 amino acids. Per the germline V gene, CDR1 is MNHEY and CDR2 is SMNVEV (reference sequence). Trimming pared 4 bases from V and 3 bases from J, leaving 10 bases between. In DNA form, the CDR3 reads TGTGCCAGCAGTTGGGACTGGAACTACGAGCAGTACTTC. This gives the protein CASSWDWNYEQYF.

This sequence joins TRBV5-1 and TRBJ1-1; 12 nucleotides align to TRBD1. This CDR3 has 16 amino acids. J was trimmed by 4 bases and V by 0 bases; bases with no gene match: 4. Germline CDR1 and CDR2: SGHRS and YFSETQ. CDR3 residues: CASSLVGGQGATEAFF. The CDR3 DNA sequence: TGCGCCAGCAGCTTGGTAGGGGGACAGGGGGCCACTGAAGCTTTCTTT.

The chain employs TRBV6-1 and TRBJ1-5, with 11 bases fitting TRBD1. This CDR3 is 15 amino acids long. V was clipped by 6 bases and J by 5 bases; unmatched bases: 6. Germline-derived CDR1 and CDR2 are MNHNS and SASEGT. The CDR3: CASSTGTGGHQPQHF. The DNA for the CDR3 is TGTGCCAGCAGCACCGGGACAGGGGGTCATCAGCCCCAGCATTTT.

The chain couples TRBV9 to TRBJ1-2; perhaps TRBD1 as D (5 bases). The CDR3 covers 15 residues. Germline CDR1 SGDLS, CDR2 YYNGEE. Trimming removed 0 bases at V and 1 base at J, with 10 bases between. CDR3: CASSVGRGSNYGYTF. The CDR3 region has the DNA TGTGCCAGCAGCGTAGGAAGGGGAAGTAACTATGGCTACACCTTC.

The V call is TRBV11-1, the J call TRBJ2-7, with 7 nucleotides matching TRBD1. The germline CDR1 and CDR2 sequences are SGHAT and FQDESV (reference sequence). V lost 5 bases to trimming and J lost 4 bases; unmatched junction nucleotides: 8. The CDR3 runs to 14 residues. The CDR3 spells CASSPTGNGYEQYF. Written as DNA, the CDR3 is TGTGCCAGCAGCCCGACAGGGAATGGGTACGAGCAGTACTTC.